The rows below give T cell receptor beta chains drawn from one sample of a study of TIL therapy for anti-PD-1-resistant metastatic lung cancer. Libraries were prepared by immunoSEQ multiplex PCR; TCRdb keeps only in-frame clonotypes and omits some of them. The sample holds some 20,000 clones, roughly 79% seen once. Here the sequenced sample was blood, taken at baseline. The receptors were sampled from a person between 25 and 80 years old with non-small cell lung cancer. Each CDR3 is given with its conserved first and last residue. A D gene is named only where the DNA matches it firmly. Rows may omit the clone size; those that give it use once, few, many or a size class.

TRBV23-1	-	-	TRBJ1-1	TGCGCCAGCTTGGAGCGGATAAACACTGAAGCTTTCTTT	CASLERINTEAFF
TRBV19	once	TRBD1	TRBJ1-5	TGTGCCAGCACTTCCGGGACAGGGACGGGGCAGCCCCAGCATTTT	CASTSGTGTGQPQHF
TRBV5-4	-	-	TRBJ2-6	TGTGCCAGCAGCTCCACCCTAACCTCCGGGGCCAACGTCCTGACTTTC	CASSSTLTSGANVLTF
TRBV7-2	-	-	TRBJ1-2	TGTGCCAGCAGCCCGAGGGGCAGGAACTATGGCTACACCTTC	CASSPRGRNYGYTF
TRBV5-1	-	-	TRBJ2-5	TGCGCCAGCAGCCCTCAGAACCCCCACCAAGAGACCCAGTACTTC	CASSPQNPHQETQYF
TRBV7-2	-	TRBD1	TRBJ1-5	TGTGCCAGCAGCCCTGGGACAGCCGATCCGCCCCAGCATTTT	CASSPGTADPPQHF
TRBV6-6	-	-	TRBJ1-1	TGTGCCAGCAGTGAGGGTCGGACAACTGAAGCTTTCTTT	CASSEGRTTEAFF
TRBV5-4	-	-	TRBJ2-2	TGTGCCAGCAGCACCAGGGTAACCGGGGAGCTGTTTTTT	CASSTRVTGELFF
TRBV5-1	-	-	TRBJ1-2	TGCGCCAGCAGCTTGATCCCGGGAACTAACTATGGCTACACCTTC	CASSLIPGTNYGYTF
TRBV7-9	-	-	TRBJ1-2	TGTGCCAGCAGCGCCACTCTCGGGAGGGGATATGGCTACACCTTC	CASSATLGRGYGYTF
TRBV7-8	-	TRBD1	TRBJ1-6	TGTGCCAGCAGCTTATACGACAGGGTTGGTTCACCCCTCCACTTT	CASSLYDRVGSPLHF
TRBV7-6	-	-	TRBJ2-7	TGTGCCAGCAGCCCAGAGGTTTGGCCTAACGAGCAGTACTTC	CASSPEVWPNEQYF
TRBV5-8	-	-	TRBJ1-5	TGTGCCAGCAGCGTGGGTCCCAATCAGCCCCAGCATTTT	CASSVGPNQPQHF
TRBV7-9	-	-	TRBJ1-4	TGTGCCAGCAGCTTACCCCAGGGGATGGGGGAAAAACTGTTTTTT	CASSLPQGMGEKLFF
TRBV19	-	-	TRBJ1-3	TGTGCCAGTAGTATACGGAGGGAGACTGGAAACACCATATATTTT	CASSIRRETGNTIYF
TRBV4-2	-	-	TRBJ2-1	TGTGCCAGCAGCCAACCGACCGGCTACAATGAGCAGTTCTTC	CASSQPTGYNEQFF
TRBV28	-	-	TRBJ2-1	TGTGCCAGCAGCTACTCCGCTGAGCAGTTCTTC	CASSYSAEQFF
TRBV4-3	-	-	TRBJ2-4	TGCGCCAGCAGCCAAATCGGGGACATTCAGTACTTC	CASSQIGDIQYF
TRBV29-1	-	TRBD1	TRBJ1-2	TGCAGCGTTGGGGACAGGGGATACTATGGCTACACCTTC	CSVGDRGYYGYTF
TRBV12-3/TRBV12-4	-	-	TRBJ2-7	TGTGCCAGCAGCGGGGAATTCTACGAGCAGTACTTC	CASSGEFYEQYF
TRBV2	-	-	TRBJ2-3	TGTGCCAGCAGTGAGCCCCGTTATTCGGGGGAAAGCACAGATACGCAGTATTTT	CASSEPRYSGESTDTQYF
TRBV5-5	-	-	TRBJ1-1	TGTGCCAGCAGCTTGCTCCCAGGGAGCACTGAAGCTTTCTTT	CASSLLPGSTEAFF
TRBV6-5	few	-	TRBJ2-7	TGTGCCAGCAGTTACGGGGCCGAGCAGTACTTC	CASSYGAEQYF
TRBV18	-	-	TRBJ1-1	TGTGCCAGCTCATATCCGGGGTACACTGAAGCTTTCTTT	CASSYPGYTEAFF
TRBV15	once	-	TRBJ2-1	TGTGCCACCAGCAGAGATCGGATGTCCGACCCCACCTACAATGAGCAGTTCTTC	CATSRDRMSDPTYNEQFF
TRBV15	-	TRBD1	TRBJ1-5	TGTGCCACCAGCAGCCCCGGGACAGGAACGACAGGGAATCAGCCCCAGCATTTT	CATSSPGTGTTGNQPQHF
TRBV10-3	-	TRBD1	TRBJ2-1	TGTGCCATCAGTGAGGACAGGGGACTTTTGGATGAGCAGTTCTTC	CAISEDRGLLDEQFF
TRBV6-1	-	TRBD2	TRBJ2-5	TGTGCCAGCAGTGAGGGAGTGTGGCGGGGGGACCAAGAGACCCAGTACTTC	CASSEGVWRGDQETQYF
TRBV5-6	-	-	TRBJ2-7	TGTGCCAGCAGCTTTAAGAGGTACACCTACGAGCAGTACTTC	CASSFKRYTYEQYF
TRBV29-1	-	-	TRBJ2-7	TGCAGCGTTGGGCCCGGGTCCGAGCAGTACTTC	CSVGPGSEQYF
TRBV6-6	-	-	TRBJ1-1	TGTGCCAGCCAACGAGACATGAACACTGAAGCTTTCTTT	CASQRDMNTEAFF
TRBV6-6	few	-	TRBJ1-2	TGTGCCAGCAGTTACTCAGGGGACTATGGCTACACCTTC	CASSYSGDYGYTF
TRBV6-2/TRBV6-3	-	TRBD2	TRBJ2-5	TGTGCCAGCAGTACCATCAAGCGGGAGGCACAAGAGACCCAGTACTTC	CASSTIKREAQETQYF
TRBV19	once	-	TRBJ2-1	TGTGCCAGTAGTATGCTAGTCGGCAATGAGCAGTTCTTC	CASSMLVGNEQFF
TRBV19	-	TRBD1	TRBJ1-5	TGTGCCAGTAGTCTGGGACAGGGGGGAGTAAGCAATCAGCCCCAGCATTTT	CASSLGQGGVSNQPQHF
TRBV5-1	-	-	TRBJ2-3	TGCGCCAGCAGCTTGGAGGCTCAGGGTAGCACAGATACGCAGTATTTT	CASSLEAQGSTDTQYF
TRBV28	once	-	TRBJ1-3	TGTGCCAGCATCGCGGCCTCTGGAAACACCATATATTTT	CASIAASGNTIYF
TRBV28	-	TRBD2	TRBJ2-5	TGTGCCAGCAGTTTAAGGGCTAGCGGGAACCAAGAGACCCAGTACTTC	CASSLRASGNQETQYF
TRBV30	-	-	TRBJ1-2	TGTGCCTGGCGCCCGGGGGGGATTGGCTACACCTTC	CAWRPGGIGYTF
TRBV6-5	-	-	TRBJ2-7	TGTGCCAGCGGACGAAGGGGTTCCTACGAGCAGTACTTC	CASGRRGSYEQYF
TRBV7-2	-	TRBD2	TRBJ2-5	TGTGCCAGCAGCTTAGCGGCATCTAGCGGGACCCTCGCCCAGTACTTC	CASSLAASSGTLAQYF
TRBV9	-	TRBD2	TRBJ2-2	TGTGCCAGCAGCCGGATACCTAGCGGGGGTTCGACCGGGGAGCTGTTTTTT	CASSRIPSGGSTGELFF
TRBV19	-	TRBD1	TRBJ1-4	TGTGCCAGTAGTCCCGGGACAGGGATGAGTAATGAAAAACTGTTTTTT	CASSPGTGMSNEKLFF
TRBV24-1	few	-	TRBJ2-2	TGTGCCACCAGTGATTTGGAGGGTTCCGGGGAGCTGTTTTTT	CATSDLEGSGELFF